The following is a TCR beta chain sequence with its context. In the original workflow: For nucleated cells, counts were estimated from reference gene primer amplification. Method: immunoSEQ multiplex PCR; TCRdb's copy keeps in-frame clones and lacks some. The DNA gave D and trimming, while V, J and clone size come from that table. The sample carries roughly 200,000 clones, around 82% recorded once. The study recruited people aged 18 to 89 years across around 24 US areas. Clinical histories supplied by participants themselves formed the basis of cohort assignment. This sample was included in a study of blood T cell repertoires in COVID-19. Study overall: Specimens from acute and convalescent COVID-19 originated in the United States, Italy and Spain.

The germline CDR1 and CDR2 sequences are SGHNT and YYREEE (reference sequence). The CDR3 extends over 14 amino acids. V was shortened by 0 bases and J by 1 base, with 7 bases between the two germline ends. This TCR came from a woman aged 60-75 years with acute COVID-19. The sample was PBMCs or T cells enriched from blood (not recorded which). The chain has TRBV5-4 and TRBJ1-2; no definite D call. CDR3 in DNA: TGTGCCAGCAGCTTGGGCGGCCTTAACTATGGCTACACCTTC. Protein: CASSLGGLNYGYTF.